The 27 T cell receptor beta chains in this list originate from one sample, sequenced in a study of blood T cell repertoires in COVID-19 (dated by TCRdb to the early 2020s). Library generation was performed with the immunoSEQ multiplex PCR assay. In its TCRdb copy, this immuneACCESS table keeps in-frame sequences only and misses some clones. Where compared with another copy, unresolved V genes explain less than half of these, and the others have no known cause. Across this sample there are fewer than 180,000 clones, with around 86% seen only once. The biggest ten clones account for 3% to 4% of the sample. Sample: peripheral blood. These receptor sequences come from a man aged 65 to 85 with acute or convalescent COVID-19.

The CDR3 DNA follows: TGCGCCAGCAGCTCCCAGTACGGGGATACGCAGTATTTT. This translates into CASSSQYGDTQYF. V and J are TRBV5-1 and TRBJ2-3; D remains unclear. V was shortened by 3 bases and J by 6 bases, with 11 bases between the two germline ends. Germline V gene sequence: CDR1 SGHRS, CDR2 YFSETQ. The CDR3 covers 13 residues.

The chain employs TRBV7-9 and TRBJ2-5; 7 nucleotides line up with TRBD1. This CDR3 comprises 13 residues. CDR1 and CDR2 (germline): SEHNR, FQNEAQ (reference sequence). V trimming: 5 bases; J trimming: 5 bases; junction bases outside the gene matches: 5. The CDR3 sequence is CASSPGGEETQYF. In nucleotides, the CDR3 is TGTGCCAGCAGCCCAGGGGGTGAGGAGACCCAGTACTTC.

V is TRBV2 and J is TRBJ2-1; TRBD2 aligns across 11 bases. Germline V CDR1 and CDR2: SNHLY, FYNNEI. V shed 7 bases, J shed 5 bases, and the junction held 16 bases outside the gene matches. CDR3 length equals 18 residues. CDR3 in amino acids: CASTRGLAADNPHNEQFF. The CDR3 bases are TGTGCCAGCACTCGGGGACTAGCGGCAGACAATCCCCACAATGAGCAGTTCTTC. The full variable domain, in which reference TRBV2 and TRBJ2-1 provide the parts outside the CDR3, is EPEVTQTPSHQVTQMGQEVILRCVPISNHLYFYWYRQILGQKVEFLVSFYNNEISEKSEIFDDQFSVERPDGSNFTLKIRSTKLEDSAMYFCASTRGLAADNPHNEQFFGPGTRLTVL.

V and J are TRBV23-1 and TRBJ1-6; the D gene is possibly TRBD1 (5 bases). TRBV23-1 is recorded as an ORF, its role being uncertain. There are 17 residues in the CDR3. Trimming pared 7 bases from V and 4 bases from J, leaving 20 bases between. CDR3 sequence (DNA): TGCGCCAGCACCCGGAGAGCGACAGTGGGTTATAATTCACCCCTCCACTTT. Translating gives CASTRRATVGYNSPLHF.

The chain carries TRBV7-8 and TRBJ2-5; 10 bases fit TRBD1. Germline V CDR1 and CDR2: SGHVS, FQNEAQ. The V and J ends lost 5 bases and 2 bases, in that order; junction bases with no gene match: 8. The CDR3 runs to 16 residues. The CDR3 sequence is CASSRQPGQGQETQYF. CDR3 nucleotides: TGTGCCAGCAGCAGACAGCCGGGACAGGGGCAAGAGACCCAGTACTTC.

The chain couples TRBV6-5 to TRBJ1-2, with D possibly TRBD1 on 6 matching bases. V lost 7 bases to trimming and J lost 5 bases, with 11 bases between them. Germline CDR1 MNHEY, CDR2 SVGAGI. This CDR3 contains 12 residues. As DNA, the CDR3 is TGTGCCAGCACCAAACAGGGTTATGGCTACACCTTC. Residues: CASTKQGYGYTF.

The chain employs TRBV6-5 and TRBJ2-7; D is possibly TRBD2 (6 bases). The CDR3 contains 13 residues. Germline loops: CDR1 MNHEY, CDR2 SVGAGI. The V gene lost 5 bases and the J gene lost 2 bases, with 10 bases spanning the gap. CDR3 loop: CASSPSVAYEQYF. CDR3 nucleotides: TGTGCCAGCAGTCCTAGCGTCGCCTACGAGCAGTACTTC.

This clone was seen just once. The genes are TRBV9 and TRBJ2-7; possibly TRBD1 for D (5 bases). V was pared by 0 bases and J by 4 bases, with 14 bases between. In germline, CDR1 is SGDLS, CDR2 YYNGEE. This CDR3 has 15 amino acids. The CDR3: CASSVGRVEQYEQYF. The CDR3 DNA is TGTGCCAGCAGCGTAGGCAGGGTGGAACAATACGAGCAGTACTTC.

The chain links TRBV5-8 to TRBJ2-7; D is unresolved. There are 13 residues in the CDR3. Germline CDR1 SGHTS, CDR2 YDEGEE. Deletions cut 0 bases from V and 2 bases from J, with 6 bases between. The CDR3 is CASSLVRTYEQYF. The DNA of the CDR3 is TGTGCCAGCAGCTTGGTTCGTACCTACGAGCAGTACTTC.

This chain connects TRBV5-1 to TRBJ2-7; 9 bases fit TRBD1. Germline assignment: CDR1 SGHRS and CDR2 YFSETQ. V was clipped by 9 bases and J by 3 bases; unmatched bases: 7. This CDR3 comprises 13 residues. The CDR3 nucleotides read TGCGCCACCGCAGACAGGGGGATCTACGAGCAGTACTTC. Translated, it gives CATADRGIYEQYF.

This clone has a handful of counts. The chain links TRBV28 to TRBJ1-5, with no clear D. The germline V gene has CDR1 MDHEN and CDR2 SYDVKM. The CDR3 contains 15 residues. V lost 6 bases, J lost 3 bases, and 15 bases lay in between. The CDR3 loop is CASSLGGQFNQPQHF. The CDR3 DNA reads as TGTGCCAGCAGCCTTGGAGGGCAGTTCAATCAGCCCCAGCATTTT.

The chain recombines TRBV27 with TRBJ2-3, with D tentatively TRBD2 (6 bases). The CDR3 has 12 amino acids. Trimming cost V 6 bases and J 5 bases, with 9 bases left between them. CDR1 is MNHEY, CDR2 SMNVEV, per germline (reference sequence). CDR3 sequence reads: CASRGGGDTQYF. CDR3 coding DNA: TGTGCCAGCAGGGGAGGTGGAGATACGCAGTATTTT.

The V gene is TRBV29-1, the J gene TRBJ2-7; 13 nucleotides match TRBD2. This CDR3 comprises 15 residues. J was trimmed by 4 bases and V by 1 base; bases with no gene match: 4. Germline V gene sequence: CDR1 SQVTM, CDR2 ANQGSEA. Here the CDR3 DNA reads TGCAGCGTTGAAGGGACTAGCGGGAGCTCATACGAGCAGTACTTC. This encodes CSVEGTSGSSYEQYF.

The genes are TRBV4-3 and TRBJ2-3; 10 nucleotides line up with TRBD2. The CDR3 extends over 17 amino acids. The ends lost 0 bases at V and 7 bases at J; junction bases unmatched: 10. Germline lookup yields CDR1 LGHNA and CDR2 YSLEER. The CDR3 reads CASSQDTPSGRGYTQYF. The CDR3 DNA follows: TGCGCCAGCAGCCAAGATACCCCTAGCGGGAGAGGATATACGCAGTATTTT.

The chain recombines TRBV2 with TRBJ2-7, with a weak D call TRBD2 (6 bases). The CDR3 has 13 amino acids. V lost 8 bases and J lost 0, with 11 bases in between. Germline assignment: CDR1 SNHLY and CDR2 FYNNEI. CDR3 protein: CASVRGLSYEQYF. The CDR3 DNA is TGTGCCAGCGTACGGGGACTCTCCTACGAGCAGTACTTC.

The chain recombines TRBV28 with TRBJ2-2, with 10 bases that match TRBD1. V shed 5 bases, J shed 5 bases, and the junction held 5 bases outside the gene matches. This CDR3 region has 15 residues. CDR1 is MDHEN, CDR2 SYDVKM, per germline. CDR3 in amino acids: CASSDRGRGTGELFF. DNA of the CDR3: TGTGCCAGCAGTGACAGGGGGCGCGGGACCGGGGAGCTGTTTTTT.

The chain carries TRBV28 and TRBJ1-1; no firm D call. Germline CDR1 is MDHEN and CDR2 is SYDVKM. The CDR3 spans 12 residues. The germline V and J ends were trimmed by 10 bases and 7 bases, with 16 bases remaining between them. This CDR3 reads CAISVGVFEAFF. In DNA form, the CDR3 reads TGTGCCATTTCGGTAGGAGTATTTGAAGCTTTCTTT.

CDR3 region: CASSQEKGLGGTEAFF. CDR3 sequence (DNA): TGTGCCAGCAGCCAAGAGAAGGGGCTGGGGGGCACTGAAGCTTTCTTT. This rearrangement joins TRBV3-1 (or the pseudogene TRBV3-2) to TRBJ1-1; the D gene is possibly TRBD1 (5 bases). The CDR3 contains 16 residues. Germline CDR1 is LGHDT and CDR2 is YNNKEL (reference sequence). V was trimmed by 0 bases and J by 4 bases, leaving 15 bases between them.

This clone was counted between two and nine times. The chain couples TRBV7-6 to TRBJ2-7, with TRBD1 matching 8 bases. Losses at the gene ends were 5 bases for V and 8 bases for J; bases not matched to a gene: 8. Germline assignment: CDR1 SGHVS and CDR2 FNYEAQ. This CDR3 spans 13 amino acids. CDR3 sequence reads: CASSPDDRGQQYF. The CDR3, as DNA: TGTGCCAGCAGCCCGGACGACAGGGGACAGCAGTACTTC. The variable domain in full, with the rest retrieved from reference TRBV7-6 and TRBJ2-7, is GAGVSQSPRYKVTKRGQDVALRCDPISGHVSLYWYRQALGQGPEFLTYFNYEAQQDKSGLPNDRFSAERPEGSISTLTIQRTEQRDSAMYRCASSPDDRGQQYFGPGTRLTVT.

The chain links TRBV9 to TRBJ2-2, with D unclear. The CDR3 length is 15 residues. The germline V gene has CDR1 SGDLS and CDR2 YYNGEE. V was cut by 4 bases and J by 0 bases, with 10 bases left in between. The DNA of the CDR3 is TGTGCCAGCAGCCCGACTCCTACGAACACCGGGGAGCTGTTTTTT. Its translation is CASSPTPTNTGELFF.

This clone was seen only once. The genes are TRBV13 and TRBJ2-1, with 13 nucleotides matching TRBD2. The length of the CDR3 is 16 residues. Germline CDR1 PRHDT, CDR2 FYEKMQ (reference sequence). With 2 bases clipped from V and 4 bases from J, the junction kept 2 bases outside the gene matches. CDR3 amino acids: CASSLRTSGRYNEQFF. The CDR3 DNA is TGTGCCAGCAGCTTAAGGACTAGCGGGAGATACAATGAGCAGTTCTTC.

This clone occurred once. This chain links TRBV28 with TRBJ2-7; 8 bases map to TRBD1. Germline CDR1 MDHEN, CDR2 SYDVKM. This CDR3 is 15 amino acids long. J gave up 4 bases and V 6 bases, and 11 bases lay outside the gene matches. CDR3 sequence reads: CASSPIDRGDYEQYF. As DNA, the CDR3 is TGTGCCAGCAGCCCTATTGACAGGGGAGATTACGAGCAGTACTTC.

V and J are TRBV4-3 and TRBJ2-7, with TRBD1 matching over 11 bases. The CDR3 spans 18 residues. The germline CDR1 and CDR2 sequences are LGHNA and YSLEER. Unmatched junction bases numbered 7, after V lost 0 bases and J lost 0 bases. DNA of the CDR3: TGCGCCAGCAGCCAAGAGGGGATGGGACAGGGGGTCTCCTACGAGCAGTACTTC. Protein sequence: CASSQEGMGQGVSYEQYF.

The chain links TRBV3-1 (or the pseudogene TRBV3-2) to TRBJ2-5, with D possibly TRBD2 on 5 matching bases. The CDR3 runs to 15 residues. Per the germline V gene, CDR1 is LGHDT and CDR2 is YNNKEL (reference sequence). V was shortened by 6 bases and J by 2 bases, with 16 bases between the two germline ends. CDR3 protein: CASRLELGRQETQYF. The CDR3 DNA sequence: TGTGCCAGCAGGTTAGAACTAGGCCGACAAGAGACCCAGTACTTC.

This chain uses TRBV4-1 with TRBJ2-2; 7 nucleotides match TRBD1. This CDR3 spans 17 amino acids. From germline, CDR1 is MGHRA and CDR2 YSYEKL. V dropped 5 bases and J dropped 0; count of bases not matched to a gene: 9. CDR3 in amino acids: CASSLWTGSSNTGELFF. In DNA form, the CDR3 reads TGCGCCAGCAGCTTATGGACAGGCTCCTCGAACACCGGGGAGCTGTTTTTT.

The rearrangement links TRBV7-6 to TRBJ2-1, with 7 bases lining up with TRBD2. This CDR3 is built from 17 residues. V lost 5 bases to trimming and J lost 2 bases; unmatched junction nucleotides: 12. The germline V gene has CDR1 SGHVS and CDR2 FNYEAQ. The CDR3 spells CASSPQLTSAPYNEQFF. The CDR3 DNA follows: TGTGCCAGCAGCCCCCAGCTTACTAGCGCGCCCTACAATGAGCAGTTCTTC. Combining the CDR3 with reference TRBV7-6 and TRBJ2-1 gives the whole variable domain GAGVSQSPRYKVTKRGQDVALRCDPISGHVSLYWYRQALGQGPEFLTYFNYEAQQDKSGLPNDRFSAERPEGSISTLTIQRTEQRDSAMYRCASSPQLTSAPYNEQFFGPGTRLTVL.

The chain employs TRBV10-3 and TRBJ2-7; perhaps TRBD1 as D (6 bases). Germline CDR1 is ENHRY and CDR2 is SYGVKD. V gave up 4 bases and J gave up 1 base, with 11 bases separating them. This CDR3 is 14 amino acids long. CDR3 residues: CAISASGVSYEQYF. For the CDR3, the DNA is TGTGCCATCAGTGCGTCAGGGGTTTCCTACGAGCAGTACTTC.